These T cell receptor beta chains were read from a single sample in a study of blood T cells in healthy people across ages. TCRdb passed the 5' RACE reads through MiXCR, listing each CDR3 protein once. Here the sample spans 1.4 million to 1.5 million distinct CDR3 sequences, approximately 40% being singletons. Sequenced material: blood. The receptors originated from a woman aged 18-29 years in good health. The CDR3 runs from the conserved cysteine through the conserved F or W. The D gene is left open where the match is weak. Clone size is given for some rows only: seen once, a few or many times, or a class if the clone is expanded.

TRBJ2-1 NA TRBV24-1 NA CATSDPLGGGEQFF TGTGCCACCAGTGATCCCTTAGGGGGGGGAGAGCAGTTCTTC
TRBJ1-1 few TRBV2 NA CASRRGGGNTEAFF TGTGCCAGCAGGCGCGGAGGGGGGAACACTGAAGCTTTCTTT
TRBJ2-7 few TRBV29-1 NA CSVKSGGTYEQYF TGCAGCGTTAAGAGCGGCGGGACCTACGAGCAGTACTTC
TRBJ2-7 few TRBV7-9 TRBD1 CASSLEGTGDSTYEQYF TGTGCCAGCAGCTTAGAAGGGACAGGGGACTCCACCTACGAGCAGTACTTC
TRBJ2-5 NA TRBV28 NA CASSLRAGDALKTQYF TGTGCCAGCAGTTTAAGGGCAGGGGACGCTTTGAAGACCCAGTACTTC
TRBJ2-7 few TRBV5-1 NA CASSPPGVSYEQYF TGCGCCAGCAGCCCACCAGGGGTCTCCTACGAGCAGTACTTC
TRBJ1-2 few TRBV27 NA CASSPQFNRLNYGYTF TGTGCCAGCAGTCCCCAATTCAACAGGCTAAACTATGGCTACACCTTC
TRBJ2-1 NA TRBV10-3 NA CAISRIFGERDSDDEQFF TGTGCCATCAGTCGGATATTTGGGGAGAGAGACTCGGACGATGAGCAGTTCTTC
TRBJ2-7 NA TRBV12-3/TRBV12-4 NA CASKAYSYNEQYF TGTGCCAGCAAGGCCTACTCCTACAATGAGCAGTACTTC
TRBJ1-2 few TRBV7-2 TRBD1 CASSPRTGGTKGYTF TGTGCCAGCAGCCCGCGGACAGGGGGCACTAAGGGCTACACCTTC
TRBJ2-3 NA TRBV29-1 NA CSGRRLAEDTQYF TGCAGCGGCCGGCGCCTAGCCGAAGATACGCAGTATTTT
TRBJ1-2 NA TRBV28 NA CASYPPGRLNYGYTF TGTGCCAGCTATCCCCCAGGGAGACTTAACTATGGCTACACCTTC
TRBJ2-5 NA TRBV5-1 TRBD1 CASSRPQGALETQYF TGCGCCAGCAGCCGCCCACAGGGGGCTTTGGAGACCCAGTACTTC
TRBJ2-1 few TRBV20-1 TRBD2 CSASHPVLADNEQFF TGCAGTGCTAGCCACCCCGTACTAGCGGACAATGAGCAGTTCTTC
TRBJ1-4 NA TRBV27 NA CASSLVRTDEKLFF TGTGCCAGCAGTTTAGTTCGTACAGATGAAAAACTGTTTTTT